Below, 20 T cell receptor beta chains from the same sample are listed, as sequenced in a study of regulatory T cells in long-lasting Graves disease. Arm-PCR with iRepertoire HTBI primers amplified the CDR3 regions for these TCR beta libraries. From the multiplex PCR reads, TCRdb called clonotypes with MiXCR, one entry per CDR3 protein. The profile covers about 470,000 distinct CDR3 sequences, with 15% appearing a single time and 16% taken by the ten largest. Specified time point: newly diagnosed GD, antithyroid drugs for less than 3 months. PBMC-derived RNA was used for the TCR library. These same data were also listed under a study on T cells in Graves' hyperthyroidism and ophthalmopathy.

The source was peripheral blood mononuclear cells (PBMCs), collected at new diagnosis, from a patient treated with antithyroid drugs. All receptors derive from a woman aged 25 to 39 with Graves disease.

This clonotype was observed a handful of times. The gene calls are TRBV7-2 and TRBJ2-1; TRBD2 agrees at 9 bases. CDR1 SGHTA and CDR2 FQGNSA come from the germline V gene. The trim removed 1 base at V and 7 bases at J, leaving 8 bases unmatched. The CDR3 runs to 16 residues. The CDR3, as DNA: TGTGCCAGCAGCTTAGAGGCGGGAGGGCTTTTAAATGAGCAGTTCTTC. Translated: CASSLEAGGLLNEQFF.

This clonotype was seen repeatedly, ten times or more. V and J are TRBV6-1 and TRBJ1-1; D is uncertain. Trimming took off 3 bases at V and 0 bases at J, with 5 bases between the two ends. Germline V gene sequence: CDR1 MNHNS, CDR2 SASEGT. This CDR3 spans 13 amino acids. Here the CDR3 DNA reads TGTGCCAGCAGTGATATTCTGAACACTGAAGCTTTCTTT. This codes for CASSDILNTEAFF.

On this clonotype itself: The conserved phenylalanine or tryptophan is not found at the CDR3 terminus, so this likely reflects a read error. The J gene is TRBJ1-1, the V gene TRBV19; no definite D call. Trimming took off 0 bases at V and 5 bases at J, with 10 bases between the two ends. This CDR3 is 14 amino acids long. Germline V gene sequence: CDR1 LNHDA, CDR2 SQIVND (reference sequence). The CDR3 nucleotides read TGTGCCAGTAGTATAGACACGTCTAGGACTGAAGCTTTCCTT. Translating it yields CASSIDTSRTEAFL.

Only a few counts were recorded for this clonotype. The CDR3 DNA reads as TGCGCCAGCAGCTTGGCCGGGACAGCCTCCTACGAGCAGTACTTC. As protein: CASSLAGTASYEQYF. The chain carries TRBV5-1 and TRBJ2-7; 7 positions match TRBD1. Unmatched junction bases numbered 3, after V lost 0 bases and J lost 0 bases. The CDR3 is 15 amino acids. The germline V gene has CDR1 SGHRS and CDR2 YFSETQ.

This clonotype was detected only a few times. V and J are TRBV5-1 and TRBJ2-3; TRBD2 agrees at 7 bases. Germline-derived CDR1 and CDR2 are SGHRS and YFSETQ. This CDR3 comprises 13 residues. J gave up 14 bases and V 4 bases, and 13 bases lay outside the gene matches. The CDR3 loop is CASSGRDAGYGYF. Written as DNA, the CDR3 is TGCGCCAGCAGCGGGAGGGACGCGGGATACGGGTATTTT.

V gene TRBV3-1 combines with J gene TRBJ2-7; 9 bases fit TRBD1. This CDR3 has 15 amino acids. The V segment lost 0 bases and the J segment 7 bases; nucleotides outside the gene matches: 7. Germline V CDR1 and CDR2: LGHDT, YNNKEL (reference sequence). The CDR3 loop is CASSQDSGQGWEQYF. CDR3 coding DNA: TGTGCCAGCAGCCAAGATTCTGGACAGGGGTGGGAGCAGTACTTC.

V and J are TRBV12-5 and TRBJ2-1, with D tentatively TRBD1 (6 bases). The germline gives CDR1 LGHNT, CDR2 FRNRAP. This CDR3 contains 13 residues. With 8 bases removed from V and 2 bases from J, the gap between germline ends came to 10 bases. The CDR3: CASSRGPYNEQFF. In nucleotides, the CDR3 is TGTGCTAGTTCCAGGGGCCCCTACAATGAGCAGTTCTTC. The variable domain in full, with the rest retrieved from reference TRBV12-5 and TRBJ2-1, is DARVTQTPRHKVTEMGQEVTMRCQPILGHNTVFWYRQTMMQGLELLAYFRNRAPLDDSGMPKDRFSAEMPDATLATLKIQPSEPRDSAVYFCASSRGPYNEQFFGPGTRLTVL.

This clonotype was recorded many times. The chain couples TRBV14 to TRBJ2-7; D is undetermined. Trimming took off 0 bases at V and 2 bases at J, with 8 bases between the two ends. The germline V gene encodes CDR1 SGHDN and CDR2 FVKESK. The CDR3 sequence is 14 residues long. DNA of the CDR3: TGTGCCAGCAGCCAAGATCTTGGTCCCTACGAGCAGTACTTC. It encodes CASSQDLGPYEQYF.

The CDR3 loop reads CASSQLETSKLDEQYF. The CDR3 bases are TGCGCCAGCAGCCAGCTAGAGACTAGCAAGCTGGACGAGCAGTACTTC. The chain joins TRBV4-1 to TRBJ2-7; 7 bases map to TRBD2. The CDR3 is 16 residues long. J lost 5 bases, V lost 3 bases, and 13 bases had no gene match. Germline CDR1 is MGHRA and CDR2 is YSYEKL.

The CDR3 loop is CASSSNPGQPQHF. CDR3 nucleotides: TGTGCCAGCAGCTCTAACCCCGGGCAGCCCCAGCATTTT. The chain joins TRBV7-6 to TRBJ1-5, with D unclear. The germline V and J ends were trimmed by 4 bases and 7 bases, with 11 bases remaining between them. Germline lookup yields CDR1 SGHVS and CDR2 FNYEAQ. CDR3 length: 13 amino acids.

In this sample, this clonotype turned up a few times. The chain carries TRBV5-1 and TRBJ1-2, with D perhaps TRBD1 (6 bases). CDR1 is SGHRS and CDR2 is YFSETQ in the germline V gene. The V end lost 4 bases, the J end lost 2 bases, and 18 bases lay between the germline ends. The CDR3 is 16 residues long. The CDR3 DNA follows: TGCGCCAGCAGCACCATCTCCGGGACACAGAACTATGGCTACACCTTC. Translation: CASSTISGTQNYGYTF.

The chain has TRBV14 and TRBJ2-3; 8 bases agree with TRBD2. Germline CDR1 reads SGHDN; CDR2 reads FVKESK. V lost 4 bases and J lost 3; bases outside the gene matches: 9. The CDR3 sequence is 16 residues long. CDR3 in DNA: TGTGCCAGCAGCCTTAGCGGGAAGCTTTTAACAGATACGCAGTATTTT. It translates to CASSLSGKLLTDTQYF.

V is TRBV7-6 and J is TRBJ2-5, with TRBD1 matching over 9 bases. J was trimmed by 5 bases and V by 5 bases; bases with no gene match: 9. Germline values: CDR1 SGHVS, CDR2 FNYEAQ. This CDR3 has 15 residues. The CDR3 loop reads CASSDGTGWLETQYF. The CDR3 DNA is TGTGCCAGCAGCGACGGGACAGGGTGGCTGGAGACCCAGTACTTC.

The chain carries TRBV12-3 or TRBV12-4 and TRBJ2-1; 9 bases align to TRBD2. Trimming at V came to 8 bases and at J to 9 bases, leaving 11 bases not matched to a gene. CDR3 length: 14 amino acids. CDR3 coding DNA: TGTGCCAGCGGCCAAGGGGCGGGAGGGTTTGAGCAGTTCTTC. Encoded protein: CASGQGAGGFEQFF.

The sample holds many counts of this clonotype. This chain connects TRBV12-3 or TRBV12-4 to TRBJ1-1, with a weak D call TRBD1 (5 bases). V was shortened by 1 base and J by 5 bases, with 17 bases between the two germline ends. The CDR3 has 16 residues. This CDR3 is CASSLDFLGVSTEAFF. CDR3 nucleotide sequence: TGTGCCAGCAGTTTAGATTTCCTGGGGGTGAGTACTGAAGCTTTCTTT.

The CDR3 region has the DNA TGTGCCAGCAGTGACACCGGGACTAGCGATGAGCAGTTCTTC. Its translation: CASSDTGTSDEQFF. The chain joins TRBV6-1 to TRBJ2-1, with TRBD2 identical over 10 bases. Germline V gene sequence: CDR1 MNHNS, CDR2 SASEGT. The CDR3 contains 14 residues. V lost 3 bases to trimming and J lost 8 bases; unmatched junction nucleotides: 4.

Notes on this clonotype: A read error may be the cause here, since a much bigger clone is one base away. Lacking the conserved final phenylalanine or tryptophan, this CDR3 likely reflects a read error. The chain is built from TRBV29-1 and TRBJ2-1; 10 bases agree with TRBD2. The CDR3 covers 15 residues. With V trimmed by 5 bases and J by 6 bases, 10 bases remained unmatched. CDR1 SQVTM and CDR2 ANQGSEA come from the germline V gene. CDR3 protein: CSVRGLAGDRNEQFS. The CDR3, as DNA: TGCAGCGTTAGGGGGCTAGCGGGAGATCGCAATGAGCAGTTCTCC.

This clonotype was picked up a small number of times. Given a much more abundant clone one base away, this may be a read error. CDR3 sequence: CATAEPGQLYEQFF. For the CDR3, the DNA is TGCGCCACCGCCGAACCGGGACAGCTCTACGAGCAGTTCTTC. The chain links TRBV10-2 to TRBJ2-1; TRBD1 matches at 7 bases. Germline loops: CDR1 WSHSY, CDR2 SAAADI. The CDR3 is 14 residues long. V gave up 10 bases and J gave up 10 bases; unmatched junction bases: 16.

This clonotype was picked up a small number of times. The chain links TRBV6-1 to TRBJ2-5; 10 bases are shared with TRBD2. This CDR3 has 13 residues. V gave up 8 bases and J gave up 3 bases; unmatched junction bases: 3. Germline assignment: CDR1 MNHNS and CDR2 SASEGT. CDR3 amino acids: CASSGLAEETQYF. The CDR3 nucleotides read TGTGCCAGCTCCGGACTAGCGGAAGAGACCCAGTACTTC.

This clonotype was observed a handful of times. The genes are TRBV6-1 and TRBJ2-1; 11 bases match TRBD2. Germline CDR1 and CDR2: MNHNS and SASEGT. The ends lost 1 base at V and 6 bases at J; junction bases unmatched: 14. The CDR3 contains 19 residues. CDR3 protein: CASSEELAGEFWERNEQFF. The CDR3 DNA reads as TGTGCCAGCAGTGAAGAACTAGCGGGAGAGTTTTGGGAACGCAATGAGCAGTTCTTC.